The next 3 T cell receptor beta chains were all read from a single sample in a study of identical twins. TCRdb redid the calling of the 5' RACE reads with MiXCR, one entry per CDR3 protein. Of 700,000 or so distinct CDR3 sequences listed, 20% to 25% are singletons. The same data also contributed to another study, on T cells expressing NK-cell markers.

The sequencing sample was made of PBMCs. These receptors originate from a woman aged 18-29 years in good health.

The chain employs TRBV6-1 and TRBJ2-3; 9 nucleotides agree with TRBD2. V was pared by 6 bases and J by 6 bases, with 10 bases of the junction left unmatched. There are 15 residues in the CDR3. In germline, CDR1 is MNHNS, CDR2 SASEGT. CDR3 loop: CASSIPGLAGDTQYF. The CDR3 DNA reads TGTGCCAGCAGCATTCCGGGACTAGCAGGGGATACGCAGTATTTT.

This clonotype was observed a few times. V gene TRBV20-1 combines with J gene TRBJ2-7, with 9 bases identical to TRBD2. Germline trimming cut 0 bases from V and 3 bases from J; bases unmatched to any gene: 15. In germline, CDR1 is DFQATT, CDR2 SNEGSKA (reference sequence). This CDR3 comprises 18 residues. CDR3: CSARERPRGLATLYEQYF. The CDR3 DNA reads TGCAGTGCTAGAGAGCGCCCCAGGGGACTAGCTACTCTCTACGAGCAGTACTTC.

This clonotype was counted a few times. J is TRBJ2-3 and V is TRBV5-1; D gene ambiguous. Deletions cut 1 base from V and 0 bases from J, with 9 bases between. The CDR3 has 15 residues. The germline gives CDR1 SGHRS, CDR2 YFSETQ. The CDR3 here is CASSLIGPSTDTQYF. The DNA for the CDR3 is TGCGCCAGCAGCTTGATCGGACCAAGCACAGATACGCAGTATTTT.